The rows below give T cell receptor beta chains drawn from one sample of a study of blood T cell repertoires in COVID-19. TCRdb keeps only in-frame clones here, not all; method: immunoSEQ multiplex PCR. The top ten hold around 3.2% of the sample, which has about 140,000 clones, about 75% seen once. The sequencing sample was made of PBMCs or T cells enriched from blood (not recorded which). These receptors were collected from a woman in her forties or fifties who had recovered from COVID-19. Both conserved end residues are part of each CDR3. The order of the fields is D gene, J gene, V gene, clone size, CDR3 DNA, CDR3 protein. A D gene is named only where the DNA matches it firmly. The listing skips clone size in some rows; elsewhere it reads once, few, many or a size class.

D: NA
J: TRBJ2-3
V: TRBV6-5
size: NA
DNA: TGTGCCAGCAGAATCCCGGATACGCAGTATTTT
CDR3: CASRIPDTQYF

D: NA
J: TRBJ2-3
V: TRBV19
size: NA
DNA: TGTGCCAGTAGTATAGATCGCGCAGATACGCAGTATTTT
CDR3: CASSIDRADTQYF

D: NA
J: TRBJ1-1
V: TRBV4-1
size: NA
DNA: TGCGCCAGCAGCCCGGACAGACGAACTGAAGCTTTCTTT
CDR3: CASSPDRRTEAFF

D: NA
J: TRBJ2-7
V: TRBV11-2
size: NA
DNA: TGTGCCAGCAGCCTTAGCATTACCTCCTACGAGCAGTACTTC
CDR3: CASSLSITSYEQYF

D: TRBD2
J: TRBJ2-1
V: TRBV9
size: NA
DNA: TGTGCCAGCAGCGTAGCAAGCGGGGCCAATGAGCAGTTCTTC
CDR3: CASSVASGANEQFF

D: NA
J: TRBJ1-1
V: TRBV19
size: NA
DNA: TGTGCCAGCCTGAAGGGCGCAGGGGTAAACACTGAAGCTTTCTTT
CDR3: CASLKGAGVNTEAFF

D: TRBD1
J: TRBJ1-1
V: TRBV25-1
size: NA
DNA: TGTGCCAGCAGTGGAACCGGGACAGGGGTGAACACTGAAGCTTTCTTT
CDR3: CASSGTGTGVNTEAFF

D: NA
J: TRBJ1-4
V: TRBV30
size: NA
DNA: TGTGCCTGGAGTGGACATTCTCGTGGTGAAAAACTGTTTTTT
CDR3: CAWSGHSRGEKLFF

D: TRBD1
J: TRBJ2-7
V: TRBV18
size: few
DNA: TGTGCCAGCTCACCTCCGACAGGGAACTACGAGCAGTACTTC
CDR3: CASSPPTGNYEQYF

D: TRBD1
J: TRBJ2-7
V: TRBV28
size: NA
DNA: TGTGCCAGCAGAGCGCTCGGGACAGGGGCCTACGAGCAGTACTTC
CDR3: CASRALGTGAYEQYF

D: NA
J: TRBJ2-7
V: TRBV2
size: NA
DNA: TGTGCCAGCAGGGACCGGACAGAGAGCTCCTACGAGCAGTACTTC
CDR3: CASRDRTESSYEQYF

D: TRBD1
J: TRBJ1-5
V: TRBV27
size: NA
DNA: TGTGCCAGCAGTCCGGGACAGGGGGCTGGAGGCAATCAGCCCCAGCATTTT
CDR3: CASSPGQGAGGNQPQHF

D: NA
J: TRBJ2-7
V: TRBV5-6
size: many
DNA: TGTGCCAGCAGCTCCACTCCTTACGAGCAGTACTTC
CDR3: CASSSTPYEQYF

D: TRBD2
J: TRBJ2-3
V: TRBV11-2
size: NA
DNA: TGTGCCAGCAGCTTAGTAGCGGGGACCATTATTAGCACAGATACGCAGTATTTT
CDR3: CASSLVAGTIISTDTQYF

D: TRBD2
J: TRBJ2-1
V: TRBV19
size: many
DNA: TGTGCCAGTAAGGACGGGGGGGGCCTTAGCTCCTACAATGAGCAGTTCTTC
CDR3: CASKDGGGLSSYNEQFF

D: NA
J: TRBJ2-4
V: TRBV3-1/TRBV3-2
size: NA
DNA: TGTGCCAGCAGCCAAGATCGCGGAACCAAAAACATTCAGTACTTC
CDR3: CASSQDRGTKNIQYF

D: NA
J: TRBJ1-5
V: TRBV7-9
size: NA
DNA: TGTGCCAGCAGCTTAGTCACCAGACAGAGCAATCAGCCCCAGCATTTT
CDR3: CASSLVTRQSNQPQHF

D: NA
J: TRBJ1-2
V: TRBV28
size: few
DNA: TGTGCCAGCAACACAGACTATGGCTACACCTTC
CDR3: CASNTDYGYTF

D: NA
J: TRBJ1-3
V: TRBV3-1/TRBV3-2
size: NA
DNA: TGTGCCAGCAGCCAAGATTCCCGCCCTGGACAGTTTCACTCTGGAAACACCATATATTTT
CDR3: CASSQDSRPGQFHSGNTIYF

D: NA
J: TRBJ2-7
V: TRBV2
size: NA
DNA: TGTGCCAGCAGTTTGGCGGGTTTCGAGCAGTACTTC
CDR3: CASSLAGFEQYF

D: NA
J: TRBJ1-4
V: TRBV20-1
size: NA
DNA: TGCAGTGCTAGTAGGCCGGGGGGGAATGAAAAACTGTTTTTT
CDR3: CSASRPGGNEKLFF

D: TRBD2
J: TRBJ2-1
V: TRBV5-1
size: NA
DNA: TGCGCCAGCAGCTTCACCGGGGGGGTGTACAATGAGCAGTTCTTC
CDR3: CASSFTGGVYNEQFF

D: NA
J: TRBJ1-2
V: TRBV10-3
size: NA
DNA: TGTGCCATCAGTGAGGAGGGATTATATGGCTACACCTTC
CDR3: CAISEEGLYGYTF

D: TRBD2
J: TRBJ2-1
V: TRBV19
size: few
DNA: TGTGCCAGTACTCCCCGCGGGACTAGCTTGAGTTTGTCCCGGAATCGTGAGCAGTTCTTC
CDR3: CASTPRGTSLSLSRNREQFF

D: TRBD1
J: TRBJ1-1
V: TRBV29-1
size: NA
DNA: TGCAGCGTCCAACAGGGGCGGAACACTGAAGCTTTCTTT
CDR3: CSVQQGRNTEAFF

D: TRBD1
J: TRBJ1-1
V: TRBV11-3
size: NA
DNA: TGTGCCAGCAGCTCCCGACAGGGGATCAGCACTGAAGCTTTCTTT
CDR3: CASSSRQGISTEAFF

D: TRBD1
J: TRBJ1-1
V: TRBV3-1/TRBV3-2
size: NA
DNA: TGTGCCAGCAGGGGCAACAGGGGCACTGAAGCTTTCTTT
CDR3: CASRGNRGTEAFF

D: TRBD1
J: TRBJ1-1
V: TRBV7-9
size: NA
DNA: TGTGCCAGCAGGAGACAGGGAGGAATCATGAACACTGAAGCTTTCTTT
CDR3: CASRRQGGIMNTEAFF

D: TRBD1
J: TRBJ2-3
V: TRBV10-1
size: NA
DNA: TGCGCCAGCAGTTTGGGGCAGGGGGTGATCCCAGATACGCAGTATTTT
CDR3: CASSLGQGVIPDTQYF

D: NA
J: TRBJ1-2
V: TRBV19
size: NA
DNA: TGTGCCAGTAGTATAGTCTTGGAGGTAGTAGATGGCTACACCTTC
CDR3: CASSIVLEVVDGYTF

D: NA
J: TRBJ2-7
V: TRBV19
size: NA
DNA: TGTGCCAGTAGTATAGATCAGGCGGGCTACGAGCAGTACTTC
CDR3: CASSIDQAGYEQYF

D: NA
J: TRBJ1-2
V: TRBV19
size: NA
DNA: TGTGCCAGTAGTATCGCTTGGGGGAGGACCGACCTTGGCTACACCTTC
CDR3: CASSIAWGRTDLGYTF

D: TRBD1
J: TRBJ2-5
V: TRBV4-1
size: NA
DNA: TGCGCCAGCAGCCAAGGACAGGGGACTCCAGAGACCCAGTACTTC
CDR3: CASSQGQGTPETQYF

D: NA
J: TRBJ2-7
V: TRBV2
size: NA
DNA: TGTGCCAGCAGTGGACTGACTACCTACGAGCAGTACTTC
CDR3: CASSGLTTYEQYF

D: NA
J: TRBJ1-6
V: TRBV5-1
size: NA
DNA: TGCGCCAGCAGCCAAGAACAGGGAACTTCTTCACCCCTCCACTTT
CDR3: CASSQEQGTSSPLHF

D: TRBD1
J: TRBJ1-1
V: TRBV27
size: NA
DNA: TGTGCCAGCGGACTGACAGGGGGCTTTATTGGGACTGAAGCTTTCTTT
CDR3: CASGLTGGFIGTEAFF

D: TRBD1
J: TRBJ1-1
V: TRBV18
size: NA
DNA: TGTGCCAGCTCCCCCCCGGACAGGCCCCTGACTGAAGCTTTCTTT
CDR3: CASSPPDRPLTEAFF

D: NA
J: TRBJ2-4
V: TRBV2
size: NA
DNA: TGTGCCAGCAGTGTCGGAGGGGGCGGGAACATTCAGTACTTC
CDR3: CASSVGGGGNIQYF

D: NA
J: TRBJ1-1
V: TRBV2
size: few
DNA: TGTGCCAGCAGTGCGAGATTTTCTCGCGCTTTCTTT
CDR3: CASSARFSRAFF

D: NA
J: TRBJ2-2
V: TRBV7-9
size: few
DNA: TGTGCCAGCAGCCCCGGGGGCGGGGAGCTGTTTTTT
CDR3: CASSPGGGELFF

D: TRBD2
J: TRBJ2-2
V: TRBV7-9
size: once
DNA: TGTGCCAGCAGCTTAAGGGCGGGAGCCACCCTCCTAGGCACCGGGGAGCTGTTTTTT
CDR3: CASSLRAGATLLGTGELFF

D: NA
J: TRBJ1-1
V: TRBV7-9
size: few
DNA: TGTGCCAGCAGCTTACAGGAGAACACTGAAGCTTTCTTT
CDR3: CASSLQENTEAFF

D: TRBD1
J: TRBJ2-1
V: TRBV6-5
size: NA
DNA: TGTGCCAGCAGTTGGGACAGTAATGAGCAGTTCTTC
CDR3: CASSWDSNEQFF

D: NA
J: TRBJ1-1
V: TRBV7-9
size: few
DNA: TGTGCCAGCAGCTTAGTGGGAGCCTACACTGAAGCTTTCTTT
CDR3: CASSLVGAYTEAFF

D: NA
J: TRBJ2-7
V: TRBV5-4
size: NA
DNA: TGTGCCAGCAGGGCCAGCTCCTACGAGCAGTACTTC
CDR3: CASRASSYEQYF

D: TRBD2
J: TRBJ2-5
V: TRBV6-5
size: NA
DNA: TGTGCCAGCAGATATAGCGGGGTCCAAGAGACCCAGTACTTC
CDR3: CASRYSGVQETQYF

D: TRBD1
J: TRBJ1-6
V: TRBV7-9
size: NA
DNA: TGTGCCAGCAGCGATTCTGACAGGGCCTTTTCACCCCTCCACTTT
CDR3: CASSDSDRAFSPLHF

D: NA
J: TRBJ2-7
V: TRBV10-3
size: NA
DNA: TGTGCCATCACCGAGGGCTTAAGGAGCTCCTACGAGCAGTACTTC
CDR3: CAITEGLRSSYEQYF

D: NA
J: TRBJ2-1
V: TRBV2
size: NA
DNA: TGTGCCAGCAAGGACGGGAGCGGCGACAATGAGCAGTTCTTC
CDR3: CASKDGSGDNEQFF

D: NA
J: TRBJ1-1
V: TRBV5-1
size: NA
DNA: TGCGCCAGCAGCTTGGGCCCCCAGGGTATGAACACTGAAGCTTTCTTT
CDR3: CASSLGPQGMNTEAFF

D: NA
J: TRBJ1-3
V: TRBV4-1
size: NA
DNA: TGCGCCAGCAGCCAAAGGGGAGGGCCTGGAAACACCATATATTTT
CDR3: CASSQRGGPGNTIYF

D: TRBD2
J: TRBJ2-3
V: TRBV10-3
size: many
DNA: TGTGCCATCAGTGGTAGCGGGACTAGCGCGTTCTCTAGCACAGATACGCAGTATTTT
CDR3: CAISGSGTSAFSSTDTQYF

D: NA
J: TRBJ1-1
V: TRBV11-2
size: NA
DNA: TGTGCCAGCAGCTTAGATGGGGGGGATTCGAACACTGAAGCTTTCTTT
CDR3: CASSLDGGDSNTEAFF

D: TRBD1
J: TRBJ1-5
V: TRBV10-3
size: NA
DNA: TGTGCCATCAGTGTTCGGCAGGGGGCAGTTCAGCCCCAGCATTTT
CDR3: CAISVRQGAVQPQHF